What follows is one TCR beta chain and its context. The V end was cut by 5 bases, the J end by 5 bases, with 7 bases between. Germline V gene lookup returns CDR1 SGHTA and CDR2 FQGNSA. This CDR3 comprises 11 residues. In Cohort 3, a recovered donor had either two negative PCRs, clearance, or symptom resolution. This specimen belongs to a study of blood T cell repertoires in COVID-19. Study background: Whether acute or convalescent, the COVID-19 samples came from the United States, Italy and Spain.

Original methodology: How many nucleated cells were present was estimated from reference gene primer amplification. TCRdb's table, derived via immunoSEQ multiplex PCR, lists solely in-frame clones and lacks some. V, J and clone size are taken as reported in that table, and D and trimming were inferred from the DNA itself. The data contain about 270,000 clones, around 90% of them singletons. Sequencing was carried out using PBMCs or T cells enriched from blood (not recorded which). This clonotype was obtained from a woman in her 30s who had recovered from COVID-19. The genes are TRBV7-2 and TRBJ2-7; possible D gene TRBD1, 5 bases. The CDR3 coding sequence is TGTGCCAGCAGCGGGGCCCACGAGCAGTACTTC. Translated, it gives CASSGAHEQYF.